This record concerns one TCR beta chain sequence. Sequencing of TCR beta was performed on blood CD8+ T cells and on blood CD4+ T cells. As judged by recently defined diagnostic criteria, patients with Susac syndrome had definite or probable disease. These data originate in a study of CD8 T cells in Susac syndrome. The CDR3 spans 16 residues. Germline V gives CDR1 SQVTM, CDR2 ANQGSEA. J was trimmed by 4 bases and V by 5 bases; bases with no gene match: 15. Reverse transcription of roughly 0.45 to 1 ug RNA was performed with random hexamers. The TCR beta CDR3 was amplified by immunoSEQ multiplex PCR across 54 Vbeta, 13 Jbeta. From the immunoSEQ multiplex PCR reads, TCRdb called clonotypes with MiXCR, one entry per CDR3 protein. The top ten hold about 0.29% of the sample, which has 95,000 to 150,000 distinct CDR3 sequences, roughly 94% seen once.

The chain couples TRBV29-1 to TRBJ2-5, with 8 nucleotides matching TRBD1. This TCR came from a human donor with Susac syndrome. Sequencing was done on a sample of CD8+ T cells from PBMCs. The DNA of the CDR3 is TGCAGCGTTAGCGACAGGGGAGGTAGTTCAGGAGAGACCCAGTACTTC. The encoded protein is CSVSDRGGSSGETQYF. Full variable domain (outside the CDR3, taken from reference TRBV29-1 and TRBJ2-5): SAVISQKPSRDICQRGTSLTIQCQVDSQVTMMFWYRQQPGQSLTLIATANQGSEATYESGFVIDKFPISRPNLTFSTLTVSNMSPEDSSIYLCSVSDRGGSSGETQYFGPGTRLLVL.